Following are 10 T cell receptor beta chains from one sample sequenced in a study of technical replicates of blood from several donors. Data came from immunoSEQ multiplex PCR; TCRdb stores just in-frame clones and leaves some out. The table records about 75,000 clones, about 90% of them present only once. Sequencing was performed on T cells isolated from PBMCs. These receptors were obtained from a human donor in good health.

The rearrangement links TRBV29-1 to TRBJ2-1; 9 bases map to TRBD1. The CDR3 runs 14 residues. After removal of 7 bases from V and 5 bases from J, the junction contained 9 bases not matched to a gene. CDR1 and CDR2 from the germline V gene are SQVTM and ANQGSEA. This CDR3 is CSDTGTGLNNEQFF. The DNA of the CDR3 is TGCAGCGACACCGGGACAGGGTTAAACAATGAGCAGTTCTTC.

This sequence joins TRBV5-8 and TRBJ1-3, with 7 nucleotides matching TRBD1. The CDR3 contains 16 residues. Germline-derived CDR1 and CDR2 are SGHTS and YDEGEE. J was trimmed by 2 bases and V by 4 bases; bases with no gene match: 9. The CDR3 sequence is CASSEGQAKAGNTIYF. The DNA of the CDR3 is TGTGCCAGCAGCGAAGGACAGGCAAAGGCTGGAAACACCATATATTTT.

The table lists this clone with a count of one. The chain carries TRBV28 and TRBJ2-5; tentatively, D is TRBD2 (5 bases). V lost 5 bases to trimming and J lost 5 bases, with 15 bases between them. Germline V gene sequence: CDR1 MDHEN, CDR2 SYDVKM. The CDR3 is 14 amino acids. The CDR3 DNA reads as TGTGCCAGCAGTATCTCAGCGGCCCAGGAGACCCAGTACTTC. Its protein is CASSISAAQETQYF.

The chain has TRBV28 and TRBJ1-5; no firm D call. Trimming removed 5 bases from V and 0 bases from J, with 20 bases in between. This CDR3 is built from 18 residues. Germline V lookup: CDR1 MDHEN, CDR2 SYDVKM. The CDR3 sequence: CASSPAPTSIYSNQPQHF. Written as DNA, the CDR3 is TGTGCCAGCAGTCCTGCCCCGACAAGCATTTATAGCAATCAGCCCCAGCATTTT.

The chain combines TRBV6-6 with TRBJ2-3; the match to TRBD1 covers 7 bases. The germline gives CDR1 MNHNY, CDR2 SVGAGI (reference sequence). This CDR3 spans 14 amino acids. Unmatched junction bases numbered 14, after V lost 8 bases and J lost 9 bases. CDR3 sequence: CASQQGQLSFTQYF. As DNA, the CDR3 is TGTGCCAGCCAGCAGGGACAGTTATCATTCACGCAGTATTTT.

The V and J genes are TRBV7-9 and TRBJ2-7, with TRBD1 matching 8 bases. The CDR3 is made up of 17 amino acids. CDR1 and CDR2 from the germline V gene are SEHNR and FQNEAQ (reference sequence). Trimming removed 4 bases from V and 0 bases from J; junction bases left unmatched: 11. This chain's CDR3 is CASSSLPGQGHSYEQYF. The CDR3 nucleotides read TGTGCCAGCAGCTCCCTGCCAGGACAGGGCCACTCCTACGAGCAGTACTTC.

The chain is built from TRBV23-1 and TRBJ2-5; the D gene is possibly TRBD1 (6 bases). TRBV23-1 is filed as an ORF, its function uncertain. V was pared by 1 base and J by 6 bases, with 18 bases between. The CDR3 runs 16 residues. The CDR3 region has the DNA TGCGCCAGCAGTCAATTAAAAGGGGGATGTCAGAAGACCCAGTACTTC. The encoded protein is CASSQLKGGCQKTQYF.

This CDR3 reads CSVDSGREISAGELFF. CDR3 coding DNA: TGCAGCGTTGATAGCGGGAGGGAGATTAGTGCCGGGGAGCTGTTTTTT. The chain joins TRBV29-1 to TRBJ2-2, with 11 bases matching TRBD2. V lost 3 bases to trimming and J lost 6 bases; unmatched junction nucleotides: 9. This CDR3 has 16 amino acids. Per germline, CDR1 SQVTM and CDR2 ANQGSEA.

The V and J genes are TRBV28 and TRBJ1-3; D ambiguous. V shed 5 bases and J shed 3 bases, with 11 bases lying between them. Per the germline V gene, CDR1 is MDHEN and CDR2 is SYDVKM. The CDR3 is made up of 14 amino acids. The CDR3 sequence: CASSPSGYGNTIYF. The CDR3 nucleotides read TGTGCCAGCAGTCCCTCGGGTTATGGAAACACCATATATTTT.

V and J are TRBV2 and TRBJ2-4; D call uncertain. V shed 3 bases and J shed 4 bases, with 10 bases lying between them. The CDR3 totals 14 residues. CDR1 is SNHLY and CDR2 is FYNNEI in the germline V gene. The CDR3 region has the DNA TGTGCCAGCAGTGAGGCAGATGATAAAAACATTCAGTACTTC. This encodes CASSEADDKNIQYF.